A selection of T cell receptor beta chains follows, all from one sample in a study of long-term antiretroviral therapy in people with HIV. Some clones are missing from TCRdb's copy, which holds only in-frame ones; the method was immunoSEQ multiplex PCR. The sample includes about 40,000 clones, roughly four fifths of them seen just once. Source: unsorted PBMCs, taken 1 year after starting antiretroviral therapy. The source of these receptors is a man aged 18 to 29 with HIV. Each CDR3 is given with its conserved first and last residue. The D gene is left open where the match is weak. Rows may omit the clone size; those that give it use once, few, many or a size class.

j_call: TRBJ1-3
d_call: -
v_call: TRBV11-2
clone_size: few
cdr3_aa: CASSLRPGNTIYF

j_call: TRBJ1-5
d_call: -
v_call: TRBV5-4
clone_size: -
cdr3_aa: CASSLDGVSNQPQHF

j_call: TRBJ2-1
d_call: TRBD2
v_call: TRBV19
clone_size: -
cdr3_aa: CASSISGGATREQFF

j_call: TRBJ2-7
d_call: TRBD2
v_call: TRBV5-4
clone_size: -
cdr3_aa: CASSGERTRAYEQYF

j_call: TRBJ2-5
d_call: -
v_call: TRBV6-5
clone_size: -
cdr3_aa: CASSQKETQYF

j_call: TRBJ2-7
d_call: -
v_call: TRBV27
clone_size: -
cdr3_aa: CASSLRFGGQGGGEQYF

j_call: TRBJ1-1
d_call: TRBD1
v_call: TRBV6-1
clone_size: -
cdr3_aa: CASSEYWGGTAMNTEAFF

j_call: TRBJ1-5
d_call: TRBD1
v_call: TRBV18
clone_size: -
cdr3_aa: CASSPGTEGRVPQHF

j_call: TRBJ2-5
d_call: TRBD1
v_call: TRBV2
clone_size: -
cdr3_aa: CASSGSLRGQGETQYF

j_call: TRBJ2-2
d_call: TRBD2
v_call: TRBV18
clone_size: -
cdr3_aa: CASSPPGLAGETGELFF

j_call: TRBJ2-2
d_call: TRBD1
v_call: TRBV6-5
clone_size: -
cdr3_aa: CASSYAQGAIGELFF

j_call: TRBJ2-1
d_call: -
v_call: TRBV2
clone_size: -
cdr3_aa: CASRNITGSYNEQFF

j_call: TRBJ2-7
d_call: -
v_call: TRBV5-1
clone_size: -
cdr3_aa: CASSLYRDTYEQYF

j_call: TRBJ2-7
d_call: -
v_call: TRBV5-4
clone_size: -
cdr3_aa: CASSPLRPPTSYEQYF

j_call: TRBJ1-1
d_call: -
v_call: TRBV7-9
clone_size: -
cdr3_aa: CASSRGVGEAFF

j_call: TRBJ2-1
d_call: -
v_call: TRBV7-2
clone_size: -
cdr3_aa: CASSPWGNRNEQFF

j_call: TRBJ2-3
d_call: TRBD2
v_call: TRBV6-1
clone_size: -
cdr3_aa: CASSDLTSGSADTQYF

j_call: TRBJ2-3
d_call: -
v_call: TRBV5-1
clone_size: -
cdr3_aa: CASKGGQRKPGDTQYF

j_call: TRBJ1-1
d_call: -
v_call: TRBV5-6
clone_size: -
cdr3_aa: CASSRRGAASTEAFF

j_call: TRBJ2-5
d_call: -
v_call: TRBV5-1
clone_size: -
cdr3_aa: CASRRTGEETQYF

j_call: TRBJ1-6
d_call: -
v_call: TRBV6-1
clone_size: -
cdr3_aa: CASSPAGLISPLHF

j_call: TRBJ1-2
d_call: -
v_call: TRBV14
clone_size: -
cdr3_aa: CASSQDLTTGYTF

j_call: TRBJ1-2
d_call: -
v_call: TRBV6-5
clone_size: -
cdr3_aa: CASSLGQFYGYTF

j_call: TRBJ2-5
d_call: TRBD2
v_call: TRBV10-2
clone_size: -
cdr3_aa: CASSESPWGGKETQYF

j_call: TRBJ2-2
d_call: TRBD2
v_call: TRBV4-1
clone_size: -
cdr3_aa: CASSHTSVDTGELFF

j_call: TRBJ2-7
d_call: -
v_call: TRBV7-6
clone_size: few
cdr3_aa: CASSLSPWDYEQYF

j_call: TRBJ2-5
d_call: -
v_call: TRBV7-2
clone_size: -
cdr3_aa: CASSLSRAYVTQYF

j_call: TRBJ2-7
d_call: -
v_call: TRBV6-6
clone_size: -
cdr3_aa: CASSYSNAYEQYF

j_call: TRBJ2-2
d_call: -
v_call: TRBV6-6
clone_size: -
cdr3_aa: CASSRDVITGELFF

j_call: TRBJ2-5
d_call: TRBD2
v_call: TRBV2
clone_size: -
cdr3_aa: CATSGSLAGGGQETQYF

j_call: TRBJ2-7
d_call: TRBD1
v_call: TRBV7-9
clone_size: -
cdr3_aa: CASSPTGGYEQYF

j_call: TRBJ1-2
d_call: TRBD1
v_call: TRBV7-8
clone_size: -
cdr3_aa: CASSGTGGAGRGYTF

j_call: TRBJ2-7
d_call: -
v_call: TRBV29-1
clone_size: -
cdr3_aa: CSVETAQTYEQYF

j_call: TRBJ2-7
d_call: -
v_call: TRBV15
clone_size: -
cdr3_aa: CATSRGEEEQYF

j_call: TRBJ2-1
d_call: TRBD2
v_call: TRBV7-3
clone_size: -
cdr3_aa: CASSLSGRAHNEQFF

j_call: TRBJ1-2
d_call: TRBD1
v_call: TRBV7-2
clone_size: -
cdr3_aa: CASSSQWDSAEGYTF

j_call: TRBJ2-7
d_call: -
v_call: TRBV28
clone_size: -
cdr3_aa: CASSQGYEQYF

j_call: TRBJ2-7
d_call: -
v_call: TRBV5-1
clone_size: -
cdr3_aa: CASSQSSYEQYF

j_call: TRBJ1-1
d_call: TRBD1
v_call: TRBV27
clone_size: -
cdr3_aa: CASSPRAGQGFLAFF

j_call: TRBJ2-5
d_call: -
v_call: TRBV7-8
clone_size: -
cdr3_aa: CASSLAQETQYF

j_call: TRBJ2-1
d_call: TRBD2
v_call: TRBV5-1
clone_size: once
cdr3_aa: CASSLWTRYNEQFF

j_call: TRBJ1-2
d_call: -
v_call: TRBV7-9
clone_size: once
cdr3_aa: CASSSPDRHNYGYTF

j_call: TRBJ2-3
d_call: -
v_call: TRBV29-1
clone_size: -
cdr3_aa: CSVEGGSGSNTQYF

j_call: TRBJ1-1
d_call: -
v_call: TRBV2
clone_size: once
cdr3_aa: CASSDGGRRFMNTEAFF

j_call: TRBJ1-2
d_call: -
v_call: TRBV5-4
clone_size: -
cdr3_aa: CASSLEGWANGPYGYTF

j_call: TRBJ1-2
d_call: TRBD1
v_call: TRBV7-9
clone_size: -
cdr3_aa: CASSPPGQGSTGRTGYTF

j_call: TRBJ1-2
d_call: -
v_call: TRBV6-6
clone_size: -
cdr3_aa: CASVYRAGYTF

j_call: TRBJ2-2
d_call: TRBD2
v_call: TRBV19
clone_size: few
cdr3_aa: CASSTRRGKREPNTGELFF

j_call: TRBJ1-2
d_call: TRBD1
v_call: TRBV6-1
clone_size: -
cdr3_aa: CASSEPGTANYGYTF

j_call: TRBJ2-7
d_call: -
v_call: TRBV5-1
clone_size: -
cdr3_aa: CASSLTGTYEQYF

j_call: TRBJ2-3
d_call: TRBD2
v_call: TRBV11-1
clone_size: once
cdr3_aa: CASSRVTSGSPDTQYF

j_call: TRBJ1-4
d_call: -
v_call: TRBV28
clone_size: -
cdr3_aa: CASSPPQGGREKLFF

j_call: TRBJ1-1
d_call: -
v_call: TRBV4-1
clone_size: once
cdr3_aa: CASSHSVGNTEAFF

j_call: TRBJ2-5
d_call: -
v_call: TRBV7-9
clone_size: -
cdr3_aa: CASSFGTVPQETQYF

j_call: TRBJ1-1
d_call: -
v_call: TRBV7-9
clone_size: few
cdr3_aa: CASSLASGVTEAFF

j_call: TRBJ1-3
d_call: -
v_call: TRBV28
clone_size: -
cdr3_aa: CASSLGYSGNTIYF

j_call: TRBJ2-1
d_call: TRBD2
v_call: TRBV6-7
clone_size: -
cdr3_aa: CASSYVSGRAYNEQFF

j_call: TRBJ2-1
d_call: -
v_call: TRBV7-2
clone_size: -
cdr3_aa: CASSLDSNEQFF

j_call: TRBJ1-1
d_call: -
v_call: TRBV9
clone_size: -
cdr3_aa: CASSVGAGNTEAFF

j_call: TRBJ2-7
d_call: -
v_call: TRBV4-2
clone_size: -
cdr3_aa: CASSQDIGEYEQYF